Listed here are 15 T cell receptor beta chains from one sample, sequenced in a study of T cells after yellow fever vaccination. TCRdb re-called the 5' RACE reads with MiXCR, one entry per CDR3 protein. The sample records hundreds of thousands of distinct CDR3 sequences, about a sixth being singletons. The sample here was PBMCs, taken 5 days after the first yellow fever vaccination. The receptors derive from a man aged 18 to 35 who received the YFV17D yellow fever vaccine.

The genes are TRBV5-1 and TRBJ2-7, with D unresolved. Trimming shortened V by 2 bases and J by 4 bases, and 13 bases separated the two germline ends. The CDR3 loop spans 14 amino acids. The germline CDR1 and CDR2 sequences are SGHRS and YFSETQ. This CDR3 reads CASSFSGLTYEQYV. As DNA, the CDR3 is TGCGCCAGCAGCTTTTCGGGCCTGACTTACGAGCAGTACGTC.

The chain links TRBV4-2 to TRBJ2-5; D call uncertain. Germline-derived CDR1 and CDR2 are LGHNA and YNFKEQ. V was clipped by 1 base and J by 1 base, with 10 bases between them. This CDR3 contains 15 residues. The CDR3, as DNA: TGTGCCAGCAGCCAAGGGGTAGTGGGCCAAGAGACCCAGTACTTC. Protein sequence: CASSQGVVGQETQYF.

In this sample, this clonotype turned up a few times. This rearrangement joins TRBV10-3 to TRBJ2-5, with D maybe TRBD2 (5 bases). CDR1 is ENHRY and CDR2 is SYGVKD in the germline V gene. The length of the CDR3 is 13 residues. V lost 8 bases, J lost 2 bases, and 12 bases lay in between. The CDR3 bases are TGTGCCATCGGGGAGACTCGGCAAGAGACCCAGTACTTC. Residues: CAIGETRQETQYF.

The V and J genes are TRBV6-6 and TRBJ2-7, with D perhaps assigned TRBD1 or TRBD2 (5 bases each). The CDR3 contains 12 residues. Germline CDR1 and CDR2: MNHNY and SVGAGI (reference sequence). Deletions cut 6 bases from V and 3 bases from J, with 9 bases between. The CDR3 DNA is TGTGCCAGCAGGGGGGACGGCTACGAGCAGTACTTC. This sequence encodes CASRGDGYEQYF.

The rearrangement uses TRBV4-3 and TRBJ2-2; TRBD2 matches at 9 bases. Germline loops: CDR1 LGHNA, CDR2 YSLEER. Trimming at V came to 0 bases and at J to 4 bases, leaving 15 bases not matched to a gene. This CDR3 spans 20 amino acids. In nucleotides, the CDR3 is TGCGCCAGCAGCCAAGACCCCGCGTGGGGCGGGGGGGCCCCCACCGGGGAGCTGTTTTTT. Its protein product is CASSQDPAWGGGAPTGELFF.

V is TRBV6-5 and J is TRBJ2-7; D uncertain. V lost 0 bases, J lost 2 bases, and 8 bases lay in between. Germline CDR1 and CDR2: MNHEY and SVGAGI. The CDR3 runs to 14 residues. CDR3 bases: TGTGCCAGCAGTTACTCAGGAACAGCCTACGAGCAGTACGTC. Protein sequence: CASSYSGTAYEQYV.

This clonotype was found many times. The CDR3 sequence is CSAGVGVGHNEQFF. The CDR3 DNA follows: TGCAGCGCCGGAGTGGGAGTAGGGCACAATGAGCAGTTCTTC. The rearrangement joins TRBV29-1 to TRBJ2-1; tentative D call: TRBD2 (5 bases). The CDR3 contains 14 residues. V was clipped by 7 bases and J by 5 bases, with 18 bases between them. CDR1 and CDR2 (germline): SQVTM, ANQGSEA.

This clonotype was counted once. The gene calls are TRBV19 and TRBJ1-5, with a tentative D call TRBD1 (5 bases). In germline, CDR1 is LNHDA, CDR2 SQIVND (reference sequence). With 4 bases removed from V and 4 bases from J, the gap between germline ends came to 14 bases. The CDR3 is 15 residues long. The CDR3 nucleotides are TGTGCCAGTAGTACGGAGGGACGGTGGAATCAGCCCCAGCATTTT. Amino acids: CASSTEGRWNQPQHF.

This chain connects TRBV25-1 to TRBJ1-1, with no clear D. Germline values: CDR1 MGHDK, CDR2 SYGVNS. This CDR3 spans 14 amino acids. The V gene lost 5 bases and the J gene lost 10 bases, with 20 bases spanning the gap. CDR3 nucleotide sequence: TGTGCCAGCAGTAATGGACGGTTAATCGTAGGAGCTTTCTTT. This gives the protein CASSNGRLIVGAFF.

This clonotype was counted a few times. The rearrangement uses TRBV7-2 and TRBJ2-3; the match to TRBD2 covers 7 bases. CDR1 and CDR2 (germline): SGHTA, FQGNSA. Trimming removed 3 bases from V and 0 bases from J; junction bases left unmatched: 3. The CDR3 spans 15 residues. Written as DNA, the CDR3 is TGTGCCAGCAGCTTCCTAGCGGACAGCACAGATACGCAGTATTTT. Its translation is CASSFLADSTDTQYF.

This clonotype was seen only a few times. This chain uses TRBV6-5 with TRBJ1-2, with a weak D call TRBD1 (5 bases). Trimming cost V 10 bases and J 8 bases, with 17 bases left between them. Germline V gene lookup returns CDR1 MNHEY and CDR2 SVGAGI. The CDR3 has 12 amino acids. The CDR3 bases are TGTGCCACCGGGGCTCTGGAACGCGGCTACACCTTC. Translating gives CATGALERGYTF.

J is TRBJ2-7 and V is TRBV12-3 or TRBV12-4; 9 nucleotides line up with TRBD1. The J segment lost 7 bases and the V segment lost 6 bases, leaving 7 bases of the junction unmatched. There are 13 residues in the CDR3. In DNA, the CDR3 is TGTGCCAGCAGCCCGGGACAGGGTGGTGAGCAGTACTTC. As protein: CASSPGQGGEQYF.

V is TRBV27 and J is TRBJ2-5; the match to TRBD2 covers 11 bases. The CDR3 loop spans 16 amino acids. Germline V gives CDR1 MNHEY, CDR2 SMNVEV (reference sequence). V dropped 2 bases and J dropped 2; count of bases not matched to a gene: 4. The CDR3, as DNA: TGTGCCAGCAGTTTAAGCCGACTAGCGGGGCAAGAGACCCAGTACTTC. It is translated as CASSLSRLAGQETQYF.

This clonotype has only a few counts. CDR3 amino acids: CSVTRGLNSYEQYF. The CDR3 nucleotides read TGCAGCGTTACGAGAGGGCTTAACTCCTACGAGCAGTACTTC. This rearrangement joins TRBV29-1 to TRBJ2-7; perhaps TRBD2 as D (5 bases). The germline V and J ends were trimmed by 5 bases and 0 bases, with 14 bases remaining between them. The CDR3 length is 14 residues. Germline V gene data show CDR1 as SQVTM and CDR2 as ANQGSEA.

This chain connects TRBV7-9 to TRBJ1-4, with no clear D. This CDR3 spans 11 amino acids. Trimming shortened V by 8 bases and J by 4 bases, and 5 bases separated the two germline ends. The germline gives CDR1 SEHNR, CDR2 FQNEAQ (reference sequence). The CDR3, as DNA: TGTGCCAGCCCCCTTAATGAAAAACTGTTTTTT. Translating it yields CASPLNEKLFF.